The next 5 T cell receptor beta chains were all read from a single sample in a study of PD-1 blockade in classical Hodgkin lymphoma. Specified time point: cycle 4 day 1 (C4D1), after 6 weeks of nivolumab. All patients relapsed after autologous stem cell transplantation, and brentuximab vedotin exposure varied. Method: immunoSEQ multiplex PCR; TCRdb's copy keeps in-frame clones and lacks some. The repertoire holds 40,000 to 45,000 clones, with around 69% as singletons. The sample was peripheral blood mononuclear cells (PBMCs), taken before the fourth cycle of nivolumab. These receptors all come from a human donor with classical Hodgkin lymphoma.

V usage is TRBV7-9 and J usage is TRBJ1-2, with D possibly being TRBD1 (5 bases). Germline-derived CDR1 and CDR2 are SEHNR and FQNEAQ (reference sequence). The V end was cut by 5 bases, the J end by 4 bases, with 17 bases between. The CDR3 has 15 residues. The CDR3 is CASSPQEGAGYGYTF. CDR3 nucleotides: TGTGCCAGCAGCCCCCAAGAAGGGGCGGGCTATGGCTACACCTTC.

The J gene is TRBJ2-2, the V gene TRBV7-2; D is tentatively TRBD1 or TRBD2 (5 bases each). CDR3 length: 17 amino acids. Between the trimmed V and J ends, which lost 5 bases and 3 bases, there was a span of 19 bases. CDR1 and CDR2 from the germline V gene are SGHTA and FQGNSA. The CDR3, as DNA: TGTGCCAGCAGCCTTACCGTTTCAGGGACGTACACCGGGGAGCTGTTTTTT. This sequence encodes CASSLTVSGTYTGELFF.

This clone was detected a few times. The chain combines TRBV4-2 with TRBJ2-2, with D unresolved. The CDR3 runs to 14 residues. CDR1 and CDR2 (germline): LGHNA, YNFKEQ. V was pared by 1 base and J by 5 bases, with 8 bases between. The CDR3 spells CASSQGPATGELFF. CDR3 in DNA: TGTGCCAGCAGCCAAGGCCCCGCAACCGGGGAGCTGTTTTTT.

The chain employs TRBV19 and TRBJ2-1; D might be TRBD2 (7 bases). Trimming took 5 bases from V and 2 from J, leaving 16 bases between them. The CDR3 is made up of 16 amino acids. The germline CDR1 and CDR2 sequences are LNHDA and SQIVND (reference sequence). The CDR3, as DNA: TGTGCCAGTAGTGGTATTACAGGGAGGGCCTACAATGAGCAGTTCTTC. This gives the protein CASSGITGRAYNEQFF.

Of note for this clone: Relative to the germline gene, one junction end is altered; a read error may explain this. The rearrangement links TRBV7-7 to TRBJ2-5, with 9 bases aligning to TRBD1. The CDR3 covers 14 residues. Per germline, CDR1 SSHAT and CDR2 FNYEAQ (reference sequence). The CDR3: CASSRRDRDETQYF. The CDR3 bases are TGTGCTAGCAGCCGACGGGACAGGGATGAGACCCAGTACTTC. The full variable domain, with the rest looked up from reference TRBV7-7 and TRBJ2-5, is GAGVSQSPRYKVTKRGQDVTLRCDPISSHATLYWYQQALGQGPEFLTYFNYEAQPDKSGLPSDRFSAERPEGSISTLTIQRTEQRDSAMYRCASSRRDRDETQYFGPGTRLLVL.